This TCR beta chain was observed in a study of blood T cell repertoires in COVID-19. At the level of the study: Spain, Italy and the United States supplied samples that represented acute and convalescent COVID-19. PBMCs, B-cell-depleted T cells, or T cells provided the cDNA or gDNA that made up the material.

Measured with immunoSEQ multiplex PCR; TCRdb has only the in-frame clones, and not every one. This table has roughly 69,000 clones, around 87% appearing once. CDR3 size: 14 residues. Trimming stripped 0 bases from V and 14 bases from J, with 18 bases between. CDR1 and CDR2 from the germline V gene are SGHDT and YYEEEE. This TCR came from a man aged 50 or older with acute or convalescent COVID-19. The sequenced sample consisted of peripheral blood. The chain recombines TRBV5-6 with TRBJ2-1; TRBD2 is a possible D gene (6 bases). The CDR3 region is CASSLDYPGTDKFF. CDR3 DNA: TGTGCCAGCAGCTTGGACTACCCCGGGACTGACAAGTTCTTC.